The 32 T cell receptor beta chains presented below share a single source sample, sequenced in a study of Graves' ophthalmopathy and Graves' hyperthyroidism. Scientists amplified the TCR beta CDR3 regions from RNA transcripts. Scientists carried out first-round RT-PCR using HTBI primers and then a second-round multiplex PCR. MiXCR, run by TCRdb on the multiplex PCR reads, gives a single entry per CDR3 protein. The sample consists of roughly 220,000 distinct CDR3 sequences, 40% to 50% of them appearing once. The sample consisted of peripheral blood. The receptors were gathered from an adult man with Graves' ophthalmopathy.

The gene calls are TRBV10-3 and TRBJ2-2, with D perhaps TRBD1 (5 bases). The CDR3 sequence is 16 residues long. The germline V and J ends were trimmed by 5 bases and 0 bases, with 13 bases remaining between them. Germline CDR1 reads ENHRY; CDR2 reads SYGVKD. CDR3 DNA sequence: TGTGCCATCAGTCCAAGGGGCAGTACGAACACCGGGGAGCTGTTTTTT. This gives the protein CAISPRGSTNTGELFF.

This chain joins TRBV5-8 and TRBJ1-2, with a weak D call TRBD1 (5 bases). The CDR3 has 13 amino acids. CDR1 SGHTS and CDR2 YDEGEE come from the germline V gene. V was pared by 1 base and J by 4 bases, with 8 bases between. The CDR3 sequence is CASSLSRAYGYTF. DNA of the CDR3: TGTGCCAGCAGCTTGTCCAGGGCCTATGGCTACACCTTC.

There are a few counts of this clonotype. The chain has TRBV6-1 and TRBJ1-2, with D unclear. CDR1 is MNHNS and CDR2 is SASEGT in the germline V gene. The CDR3 is 12 amino acids. Trimming took off 3 bases at V and 7 bases at J, with 9 bases between the two ends. The CDR3 reads CASSDPYSGYTF. The CDR3 DNA reads TGTGCCAGCAGTGATCCGTACTCTGGCTACACCTTC.

In this sample, this clonotype turned up a few times. The genes are TRBV29-1 and TRBJ1-2, with D possibly TRBD1 on 6 matching bases. The V gene lost 0 bases and the J gene lost 0 bases, with 17 bases spanning the gap. Germline V lookup: CDR1 SQVTM, CDR2 ANQGSEA. This CDR3 is 17 amino acids long. As DNA, the CDR3 is TGCAGCGTTGAAGATCAGACAGGTGGACAGCCTAACTATGGCTACACCTTC. Protein sequence: CSVEDQTGGQPNYGYTF.

J is TRBJ1-4 and V is TRBV10-3; no clear D. V was pared by 0 bases and J by 3 bases, with 8 bases between. Germline lookup yields CDR1 ENHRY and CDR2 SYGVKD. The CDR3 is 15 residues long. CDR3 sequence (DNA): TGTGCCATCAGTGAGTCACGGAATTCTAATGAAAAACTGTTTTTT. It encodes CAISESRNSNEKLFF.

The chain recombines TRBV5-1 with TRBJ1-5; tentative D call: TRBD1 (5 bases). The CDR3 is 15 amino acids. V was pared by 2 bases and J by 14 bases, with 23 bases between. Germline CDR1 reads SGHRS; CDR2 reads YFSETQ. CDR3 sequence: CASSFGGTRGSNEHF. CDR3 in DNA: TGCGCCAGCAGCTTCGGTGGGACTAGGGGAAGCAATGAGCATTTT.

This rearrangement joins TRBV12-3 or TRBV12-4 to TRBJ2-2, with D possibly being TRBD2 (5 bases). The CDR3 sequence is 15 residues long. Trimming removed 3 bases from V and 6 bases from J, with 14 bases in between. The CDR3 region is CASSFDSSRAGELFF. CDR3 sequence (DNA): TGTGCCAGCAGTTTCGACTCCTCGAGGGCCGGGGAGCTGTTTTTT.

Many counts were recorded for this clonotype. The V and J genes are TRBV29-1 and TRBJ2-6, with 10 bases fitting TRBD1. The CDR3 consists of 17 residues. Trimming at V came to 6 bases and at J to 0 bases, leaving 8 bases not matched to a gene. Germline-derived CDR1 and CDR2 are SQVTM and ANQGSEA. The CDR3 DNA is TGCAGCGTCGCCGTATGGGACAGGGGCTCTGGGGCCAACGTCCTGACTTTC. Amino acid sequence: CSVAVWDRGSGANVLTF.

The chain carries TRBV7-3 and TRBJ2-2; D ambiguous. The CDR3 spans 13 residues. Trimming stripped 3 bases from V and 7 bases from J, with 9 bases between. Per germline, CDR1 SGHTA and CDR2 FQGTGA. The CDR3 region is CASSFLPGGELFF. CDR3 nucleotides: TGTGCCAGCAGCTTCCTTCCGGGCGGGGAGCTGTTTTTT.

The chain employs TRBV12-3 or TRBV12-4 and TRBJ2-7; 9 positions match TRBD2. The V and J ends lost 5 bases and 6 bases, in that order; junction bases with no gene match: 11. The length of the CDR3 is 15 residues. As DNA, the CDR3 is TGTGCCAGCAGTCCCTCTAGCGGGGATCGCTGCGAGCAGTACTTC. Its protein product is CASSPSSGDRCEQYF.

The rearrangement links TRBV2 to TRBJ2-3, with TRBD2 identical over 7 bases. The CDR3 loop spans 15 amino acids. The J segment lost 6 bases and the V segment lost 2 bases, leaving 8 bases of the junction unmatched. Per germline, CDR1 SNHLY and CDR2 FYNNEI. The CDR3 here is CASSERRGIPDTQYF. Written as DNA, the CDR3 is TGTGCCAGCAGTGAAAGGCGGGGGATCCCGGATACGCAGTATTTT.

The CDR3 is CASSLTDSSYYGYTF. CDR3 DNA sequence: TGTGCCAGCAGCCTTACGGACAGCTCCTACTATGGCTACACCTTC. The rearrangement joins TRBV2 to TRBJ1-2; TRBD1 might be the D (6 bases). The germline V gene has CDR1 SNHLY and CDR2 FYNNEI. CDR3 length: 15 amino acids. Trimming cost V 6 bases and J 3 bases, with 17 bases left between them.

This chain links TRBV9 with TRBJ1-6; 7 bases are shared with TRBD1. The CDR3 is 16 residues long. Germline V gene data show CDR1 as SGDLS and CDR2 as YYNGEE. J lost 3 bases, V lost 5 bases, and 8 bases had no gene match. The CDR3 protein is CASSELGDSYNSPLHF. CDR3 in DNA: TGTGCCAGCAGTGAACTCGGGGACAGCTATAATTCACCCCTCCACTTT.

This clonotype was counted between two and nine times. This rearrangement joins TRBV29-1 to TRBJ2-7; D is perhaps TRBD1 (8 bases). V was shortened by 6 bases and J by 2 bases, with 14 bases between the two germline ends. The germline V gene has CDR1 SQVTM and CDR2 ANQGSEA. The CDR3 loop spans 13 amino acids. This chain's CDR3 is CSVDTGGAYEQYF. The CDR3 DNA sequence: TGCAGCGTCGACACAGGGGGGGCCTACGAGCAGTACTTC.

About this clonotype itself: The junction and the germline gene differ at one end; a read error may be behind it. The chain combines TRBV7-9 with TRBJ2-5; 8 nucleotides align to TRBD2. The CDR3 length is 15 residues. Germline V gene lookup returns CDR1 SEHNR and CDR2 FQNEAQ (reference sequence). For the CDR3, the DNA is TGCGCCAGCAGCCAAGCGGGGGCCCCCCAAGAGACCCAGTACTTC. Protein product: CASSQAGAPQETQYF.

The count of this clonotype is one. The rearrangement uses TRBV9 and TRBJ1-2; D ambiguous. Trimming took 3 bases from V and 7 from J, leaving 13 bases between them. The CDR3 is 13 amino acids. The germline gives CDR1 SGDLS, CDR2 YYNGEE. The CDR3 DNA follows: TGTGCCAGCAGCGCTGAGCCAACTGGTGGCTACACCTTC. Its protein is CASSAEPTGGYTF.

This clonotype was seen once. This chain uses TRBV7-2 with TRBJ1-1; weak D call: TRBD1 (5 bases). Trimming took 1 base from V and 0 from J, leaving 6 bases between them. CDR1 and CDR2 (germline): SGHTA, FQGNSA. The CDR3 extends over 14 amino acids. The CDR3 DNA is TGTGCCAGCAGCTTAGGGGACCTGAACACTGAAGCTTTCTTT. This sequence encodes CASSLGDLNTEAFF.

The chain couples TRBV7-9 to TRBJ2-7; D possibly matches TRBD1 or TRBD2 (5 bases each). The CDR3 has 15 amino acids. Germline CDR1 reads SEHNR; CDR2 reads FQNEAQ (reference sequence). Trimming left V 0 bases short and J 3 bases short, with 12 bases between. This CDR3 is CASSLARGPNYEQYF. CDR3 coding DNA: TGTGCCAGCAGCTTAGCGAGGGGACCTAACTACGAGCAGTACTTC.

The chain combines TRBV11-2 with TRBJ1-1, with 7 bases aligning to TRBD1. CDR3 length: 13 amino acids. V lost 0 bases to trimming and J lost 8 bases; unmatched junction nucleotides: 3. Germline CDR1 is SGHAT and CDR2 is FQNNGV. CDR3 nucleotide sequence: TGTGCCAGCAGCTTAGACAGGGGGGGAGAAGCTTTCTTT. Translation: CASSLDRGGEAFF.

The rearrangement links TRBV6-6 to TRBJ2-7, with D possibly called TRBD1 or TRBD2 (6 bases each). Germline-derived CDR1 and CDR2 are MNHNY and SVGAGI (reference sequence). The CDR3 is 14 amino acids. Trimming took 1 base from V and 4 from J, leaving 11 bases between them. This CDR3 reads CASSYYREVYEQYF. CDR3 nucleotide sequence: TGTGCCAGCAGTTACTACAGGGAGGTGTACGAGCAGTACTTC.

The gene calls are TRBV24-1 and TRBJ2-6; 8 bases line up with TRBD1. With 7 bases clipped from V and 2 bases from J, the junction kept 9 bases outside the gene matches. The CDR3 totals 17 residues. Germline V CDR1 and CDR2: KGHDR, SFDVKD. DNA for the CDR3: TGTGCCACCAGGAGAGGGACAGGCCTAGCTGGGGCCAACGTCCTGACTTTC. This gives the protein CATRRGTGLAGANVLTF.

In this sample, this clonotype turned up many times. This chain uses TRBV10-2 with TRBJ2-7; 7 bases align to TRBD1. The germline CDR1 and CDR2 sequences are WSHSY and SAAADI. Trimming took 6 bases from V and 2 from J; bases not matched to a gene: 4. The CDR3 has 13 amino acids. DNA for the CDR3: TGCGCCAGCAGCACCGGGACAGCCTACGAGCAGTACTTC. Its translation is CASSTGTAYEQYF.

This rearrangement joins TRBV25-1 to TRBJ2-7; 8 bases agree with TRBD1. J was trimmed by 2 bases and V by 5 bases; bases with no gene match: 11. This CDR3 spans 16 amino acids. Germline V gene sequence: CDR1 MGHDK, CDR2 SYGVNS. The CDR3 region has the DNA TGTGCCAGCAGTCCTCCCGGGACAGGTTTCCCCTACGAGCAGTACTTC. It specifies CASSPPGTGFPYEQYF.

This clonotype has only a few counts. The chain joins TRBV12-3 or TRBV12-4 to TRBJ2-5; tentative D call: TRBD2 (5 bases). V was cut by 6 bases and J by 1 base, with 15 bases left in between. There are 15 residues in the CDR3. The CDR3 spells CASRAVAGRQETQYF. In DNA, the CDR3 is TGTGCCAGCAGGGCCGTGGCGGGCCGCCAAGAGACCCAGTACTTC.

This clonotype has a single count. The chain links TRBV15 to TRBJ2-5, with D possibly called TRBD1 or TRBD2 (6 bases each). The V gene lost 5 bases and the J gene lost 5 bases, with 21 bases spanning the gap. The CDR3 is made up of 16 amino acids. Germline V lookup: CDR1 LNHNV, CDR2 YYDKDF (reference sequence). The CDR3: CATSSKGGLGVETQYF. As DNA, the CDR3 is TGTGCCACCAGCTCTAAGGGGGGTTTAGGGGTCGAGACCCAGTACTTC. The whole variable domain, filled in from reference TRBV15 and TRBJ2-5, reads DAMVIQNPRYQVTQFGKPVTLSCSQTLNHNVMYWYQQKSSQAPKLLFHYYDKDFNNEADTPDNFQSRRPNTSFCFLDIRSPGLGDTAMYLCATSSKGGLGVETQYFGPGTRLLVL.

This clonotype was detected many times. The V gene is TRBV29-1, the J gene TRBJ2-2; D may be TRBD2 (6 bases). V was trimmed by 7 bases and J by 3 bases, leaving 9 bases between them. CDR3 length: 12 amino acids. Germline V CDR1 and CDR2: SQVTM, ANQGSEA. The CDR3 DNA reads TGCAGCGGGGAGGCGGACACCGGGGAGCTGTTTTTT. Residues: CSGEADTGELFF.

In DNA form, the CDR3 reads TGCAGCGTTGAAGCCAGCGGGGGCCCCCTCTCCTACGAGCAGTACTTC. Translating gives CSVEASGGPLSYEQYF. The rearrangement uses TRBV29-1 and TRBJ2-7; 8 nucleotides agree with TRBD2. Germline assignment: CDR1 SQVTM and CDR2 ANQGSEA. With V trimmed by 1 base and J by 0 bases, 8 bases remained unmatched. CDR3 length equals 16 residues.

The chain recombines TRBV15 with TRBJ2-2; D is perhaps TRBD1 (5 bases). V was cut by 9 bases and J by 5 bases, with 13 bases left in between. This CDR3 is 13 amino acids long. Germline lookup yields CDR1 LNHNV and CDR2 YYDKDF (reference sequence). CDR3 sequence reads: CATSHRWTGELFF. The CDR3 bases are TGTGCCACGAGCCACAGGTGGACCGGGGAGCTGTTTTTT.

To note about this clonotype: Germline is not matched at one junction end, which may reflect a read error. V usage is TRBV20-1 and J usage is TRBJ2-2; D perhaps matches TRBD2 (5 bases). There are 13 residues in the CDR3. CDR1 is DFQATT, CDR2 SNEGSKA, per germline (reference sequence). The CDR3 nucleotides are TGCAGTGCTAGAGACGGGAACACTGGGGAGCTGTTTTTT. Translation: CSARDGNTGELFF.

This clonotype was detected a few times. The V and J genes are TRBV10-1 and TRBJ1-2; D is uncertain. The CDR3 covers 15 residues. Germline CDR1 and CDR2: WNHNN and SYGVQD (reference sequence). Trimming left V 2 bases short and J 7 bases short, with 17 bases between. CDR3 sequence: CASSEPPPVDCGYTF. CDR3 in DNA: TGCGCCAGCAGTGAGCCCCCGCCAGTGGACTGTGGCTACACCTTC.

The chain is built from TRBV12-3 or TRBV12-4 and TRBJ1-1, with a weak D call TRBD1 (5 bases). Deletions cut 5 bases from V and 8 bases from J, with 18 bases between. The CDR3 has 14 residues. DNA for the CDR3: TGTGCCAGCAGTCCTTCGTGGGGGGTCACCGAAGCTTTCTTT. As protein: CASSPSWGVTEAFF.

The chain links TRBV15 to TRBJ2-7; 10 bases map to TRBD1. Per the germline V gene, CDR1 is LNHNV and CDR2 is YYDKDF (reference sequence). The CDR3 length is 16 residues. V shed 1 base, J shed 5 bases, and the junction held 8 bases outside the gene matches. Here the CDR3 reads CATSRGGDRGLHEQYF. DNA for the CDR3: TGTGCCACCAGCAGAGGAGGAGACAGGGGGCTGCACGAGCAGTACTTC.